Described below is a single TCR beta chain sequence and its context. The data were obtained in a study of blood T cell repertoires in COVID-19. Study in general: COVID-19 samples collected from the United States, Italy and Spain covered acute and convalescent phases. The cDNA or gDNA used as material had been derived from T cells, B-cell-depleted T cells, or PBMCs.

Trimming shortened V by 5 bases and J by 0 bases, and 10 bases separated the two germline ends. Germline CDR1 LGHNT, CDR2 FRNRAP. The CDR3 is made up of 14 amino acids. Authors' processing steps: Nucleated cell number was recorded as an estimate derived from reference gene primer amplification. The assay was immunoSEQ multiplex PCR, and TCRdb's table has in-frame clones only and misses some. That table gives V, J and clone size, and the DNA gave D and trimming. The data show 16,000 or so clones, about 88% seen once. The receptor was derived from a man older than 75 with acute or convalescent COVID-19. The V gene is TRBV12-5, the J gene TRBJ1-2; tentative D call: TRBD1 (5 bases). Sample: peripheral blood. For the CDR3, the DNA is TGTGCTAGTGGTGACGACAGTTCTAACTATGGCTACACCTTC. Protein: CASGDDSSNYGYTF.